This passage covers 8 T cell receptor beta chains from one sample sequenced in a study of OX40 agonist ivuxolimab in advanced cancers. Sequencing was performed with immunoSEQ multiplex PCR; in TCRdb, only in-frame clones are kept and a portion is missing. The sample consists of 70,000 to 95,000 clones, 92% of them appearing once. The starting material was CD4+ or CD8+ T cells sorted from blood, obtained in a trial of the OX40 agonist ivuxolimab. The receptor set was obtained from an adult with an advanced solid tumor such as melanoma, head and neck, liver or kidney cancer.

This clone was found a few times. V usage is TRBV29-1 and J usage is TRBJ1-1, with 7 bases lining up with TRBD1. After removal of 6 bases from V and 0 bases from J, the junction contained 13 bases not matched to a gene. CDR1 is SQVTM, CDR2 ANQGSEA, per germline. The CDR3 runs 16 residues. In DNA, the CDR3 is TGCAGCGTCAGCCCACAGGGGCCGCGCATGAACACTGAAGCTTTCTTT. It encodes CSVSPQGPRMNTEAFF.

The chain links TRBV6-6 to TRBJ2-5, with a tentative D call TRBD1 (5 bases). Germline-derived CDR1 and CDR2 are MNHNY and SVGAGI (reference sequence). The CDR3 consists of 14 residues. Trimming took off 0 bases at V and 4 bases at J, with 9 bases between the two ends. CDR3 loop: CASSYSAGSETQYF. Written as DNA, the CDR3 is TGTGCCAGCAGTTACTCGGCAGGGTCAGAGACCCAGTACTTC.

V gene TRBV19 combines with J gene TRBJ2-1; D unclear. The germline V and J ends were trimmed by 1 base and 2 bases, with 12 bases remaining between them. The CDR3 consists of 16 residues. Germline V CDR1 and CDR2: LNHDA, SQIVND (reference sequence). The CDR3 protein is CASSIVPRAPYNEQFF. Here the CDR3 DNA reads TGTGCCAGTAGTATAGTCCCCCGGGCGCCCTACAATGAGCAGTTCTTC.

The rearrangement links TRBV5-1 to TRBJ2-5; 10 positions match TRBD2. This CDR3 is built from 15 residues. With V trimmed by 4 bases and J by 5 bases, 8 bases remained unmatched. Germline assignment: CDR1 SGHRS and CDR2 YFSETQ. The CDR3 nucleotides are TGCGCCAGCAGCCGCGAGCGGGAGGGCCACGAGACCCAGTACTTC. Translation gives CASSREREGHETQYF.

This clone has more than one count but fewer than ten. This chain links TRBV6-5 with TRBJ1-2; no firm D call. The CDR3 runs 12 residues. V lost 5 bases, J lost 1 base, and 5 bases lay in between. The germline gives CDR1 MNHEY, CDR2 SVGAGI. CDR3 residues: CASSTYNYGYTF. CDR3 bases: TGTGCCAGCAGTACATATAACTATGGCTACACCTTC.

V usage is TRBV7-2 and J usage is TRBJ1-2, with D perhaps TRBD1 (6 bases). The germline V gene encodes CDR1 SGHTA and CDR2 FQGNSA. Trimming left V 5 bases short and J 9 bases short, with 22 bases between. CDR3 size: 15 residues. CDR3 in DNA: TGTGCCAGCAGCCCGTGGGGACAATCCTTAACGAGCTACACCTTC. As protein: CASSPWGQSLTSYTF.

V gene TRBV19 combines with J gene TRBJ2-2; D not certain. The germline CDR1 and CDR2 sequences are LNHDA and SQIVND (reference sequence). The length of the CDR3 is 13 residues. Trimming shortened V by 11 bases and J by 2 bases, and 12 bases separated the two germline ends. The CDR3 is CAAKRFNTGELFF. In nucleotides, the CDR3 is TGTGCCGCAAAGAGGTTTAACACCGGGGAGCTGTTTTTT.

For the CDR3, the DNA is TGTGCCAGCCGAAACCAGGTGCCCACCGGGGAGCTGTTTTTT. It is translated as CASRNQVPTGELFF. The chain joins TRBV6-1 to TRBJ2-2; D is unresolved. CDR1 is MNHNS, CDR2 SASEGT, per germline. Trimming pared 8 bases from V and 4 bases from J, leaving 14 bases between. The CDR3 runs 14 residues.